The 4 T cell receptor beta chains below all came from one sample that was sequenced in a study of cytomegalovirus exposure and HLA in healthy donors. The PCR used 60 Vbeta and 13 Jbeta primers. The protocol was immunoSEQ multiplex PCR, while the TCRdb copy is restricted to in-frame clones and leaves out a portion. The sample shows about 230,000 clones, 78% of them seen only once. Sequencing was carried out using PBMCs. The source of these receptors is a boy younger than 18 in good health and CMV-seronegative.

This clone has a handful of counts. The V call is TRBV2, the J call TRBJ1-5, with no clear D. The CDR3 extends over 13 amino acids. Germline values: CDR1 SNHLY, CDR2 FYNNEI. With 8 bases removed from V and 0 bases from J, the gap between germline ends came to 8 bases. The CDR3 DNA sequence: TGTGCCAGCGAATGGAGTAGCAATCAGCCCCAGCATTTT. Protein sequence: CASEWSSNQPQHF.

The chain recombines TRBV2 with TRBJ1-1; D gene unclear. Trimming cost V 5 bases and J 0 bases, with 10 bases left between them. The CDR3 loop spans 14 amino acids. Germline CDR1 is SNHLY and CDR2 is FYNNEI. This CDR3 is CASSRTGMNTEAFF. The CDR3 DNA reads TGTGCCAGCAGTAGGACGGGAATGAACACTGAAGCTTTCTTT.

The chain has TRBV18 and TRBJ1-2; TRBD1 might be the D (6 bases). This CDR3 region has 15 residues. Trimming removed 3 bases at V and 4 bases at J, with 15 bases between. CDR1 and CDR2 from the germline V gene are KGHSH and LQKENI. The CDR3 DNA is TGTGCCAGCTCACCCTCCGCCGGGGGGGCCTATGGCTACACCTTC. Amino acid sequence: CASSPSAGGAYGYTF.

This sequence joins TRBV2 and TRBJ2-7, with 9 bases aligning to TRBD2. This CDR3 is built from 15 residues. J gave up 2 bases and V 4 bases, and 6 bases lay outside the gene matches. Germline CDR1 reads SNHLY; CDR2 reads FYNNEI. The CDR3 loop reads CASSGFPSGTYEQYF. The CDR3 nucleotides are TGTGCCAGCAGTGGTTTTCCTAGCGGGACCTACGAGCAGTACTTC.